The 8 T cell receptor beta chains below all came from one sample that was sequenced in a study of T cells in Graves' hyperthyroidism and ophthalmopathy. TCR beta CDR3 regions were amplified from RNA. The primer set for the first-round RT-PCR of the TCR CDR3 was HTBI. Using its own MiXCR run on the multiplex PCR reads, TCRdb lists one record per CDR3 protein. This sample has hundreds of thousands of distinct CDR3 sequences; 46% occur once, and the top ten carry about 7.8%. The specimen sequenced was peripheral blood or thyroid tissue (not recorded which). These receptors came from a woman younger than 30 with Graves' hyperthyroidism.

This clonotype has more than one count but fewer than ten. V and J are TRBV7-2 and TRBJ2-7; possible D gene TRBD2, 5 bases. The CDR3 has 13 amino acids. Germline CDR1 reads SGHTA; CDR2 reads FQGNSA. V was pared by 5 bases and J by 2 bases, with 10 bases between. CDR3 protein: CASSHLGAYEQYF. CDR3 nucleotides: TGTGCCAGCAGCCATCTCGGGGCCTACGAGCAGTACTTC. Looking up the rest from reference TRBV7-2 and TRBJ2-7 gives the full variable domain: GAGVSQSPSNKVTEKGKDVELRCDPISGHTALYWYRQSLGQGLEFLIYFQGNSAPDKSGLPSDRFSAERTGGSVSTLTIQRTQQEDSAVYLCASSHLGAYEQYFGPGTRLTVT.

Only a few counts were recorded for this clonotype. The chain links TRBV2 to TRBJ2-7, with 9 positions matching TRBD2. This CDR3 region has 14 residues. Germline V lookup: CDR1 SNHLY, CDR2 FYNNEI. The V gene end was trimmed by 5 bases and the J gene end by 5 bases; junction bases not matched to a gene: 7. The CDR3 reads CASSQLAGDHEQYF. CDR3 nucleotide sequence: TGTGCCAGCAGTCAGTTAGCGGGAGACCACGAGCAGTACTTC.

V usage is TRBV2 and J usage is TRBJ2-5; D is uncertain. CDR1 is SNHLY, CDR2 FYNNEI, per germline. The CDR3 spans 10 residues. Deletions cut 4 bases from V and 6 bases from J, with 3 bases between. CDR3 sequence reads: CASSGKTQYF. The CDR3 DNA sequence: TGTGCCAGCAGTGGAAAGACCCAGTACTTC.

The chain uses TRBV2 and TRBJ1-1; D is undetermined. The CDR3 consists of 14 residues. V lost 5 bases and J lost 11, with 21 bases in between. Germline V gives CDR1 SNHLY, CDR2 FYNNEI. In DNA form, the CDR3 reads TGTGCCAGCAGTTACCGGCCTTATTCGGTCCGGGCTTTCTTT. This translates into CASSYRPYSVRAFF. Complete variable domain (other parts from reference TRBV2 and TRBJ1-1): EPEVTQTPSHQVTQMGQEVILRCVPISNHLYFYWYRQILGQKVEFLVSFYNNEISEKSEIFDDQFSVERPDGSNFTLKIRSTKLEDSAMYFCASSYRPYSVRAFFGQGTRLTVV.

The CDR3 protein is CATNPDDNQPQHF. DNA of the CDR3: TGTGCCACCAACCCGGACGACAATCAGCCCCAGCATTTT. The chain carries TRBV10-3 and TRBJ1-5, with D uncertain. Germline V gene lookup returns CDR1 ENHRY and CDR2 SYGVKD. Trimming left V 10 bases short and J 3 bases short, with 13 bases between. The CDR3 loop spans 13 amino acids.

J is TRBJ1-3 and V is TRBV12-3 or TRBV12-4, with D possibly matching TRBD1 (6 bases). V was pared by 5 bases and J by 4 bases, with 12 bases between. The CDR3 is 14 residues long. The CDR3 DNA reads as TGTGCCAGCAGTCCCTGGACAGCCGGAAACACCATATATTTT. The encoded protein is CASSPWTAGNTIYF.

This clonotype has ten or more counts. The chain combines TRBV2 with TRBJ2-6, with a possible D match to TRBD1 (5 bases). The germline V and J ends were trimmed by 10 bases and 2 bases, with 12 bases remaining between them. Germline V gene lookup returns CDR1 SNHLY and CDR2 FYNNEI. CDR3 length: 14 amino acids. The CDR3 loop is CATKPGPGANVLTF. The CDR3 region has the DNA TGTGCCACAAAGCCAGGGCCTGGGGCCAACGTCCTGACTTTC.

The V call is TRBV7-9, the J call TRBJ2-5, with 8 bases fitting TRBD1. Germline-derived CDR1 and CDR2 are SEHNR and FQNEAQ (reference sequence). The CDR3 has 14 residues. The V segment lost 5 bases and the J segment 5 bases; nucleotides outside the gene matches: 7. CDR3 region: CASSKDRGQETQYF. The CDR3 DNA sequence: TGTGCCAGCAGCAAAGACAGGGGACAGGAGACCCAGTACTTC.